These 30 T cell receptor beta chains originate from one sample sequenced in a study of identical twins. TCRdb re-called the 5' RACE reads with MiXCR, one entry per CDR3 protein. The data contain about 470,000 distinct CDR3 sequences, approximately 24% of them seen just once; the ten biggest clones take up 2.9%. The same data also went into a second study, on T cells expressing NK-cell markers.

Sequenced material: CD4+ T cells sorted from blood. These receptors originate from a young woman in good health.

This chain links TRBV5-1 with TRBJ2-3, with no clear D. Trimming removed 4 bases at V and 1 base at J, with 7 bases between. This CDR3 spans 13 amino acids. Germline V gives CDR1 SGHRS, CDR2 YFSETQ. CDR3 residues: CASSADGTDTQYF. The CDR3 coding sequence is TGCGCCAGCAGCGCGGACGGCACAGATACGCAGTATTTT. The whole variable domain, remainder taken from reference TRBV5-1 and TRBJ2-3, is KAGVTQTPRYLIKTRGQQVTLSCSPISGHRSVSWYQQTPGQGLQFLFEYFSETQRNKGNFPGRFSGRQFSNSRSEMNVSTLELGDSALYLCASSADGTDTQYFGPGTRLTVL.

This CDR3 reads CSARASLGLDYGYTF. The CDR3 nucleotides are TGCAGTGCTAGAGCCTCCCTGGGGCTAGACTATGGCTACACCTTC. The chain joins TRBV20-1 to TRBJ1-2; D perhaps matches TRBD1 (5 bases). V lost 1 base and J 3 bases, leaving 15 bases between the germline ends. CDR3 length equals 15 residues. Germline V CDR1 and CDR2: DFQATT, SNEGSKA (reference sequence).

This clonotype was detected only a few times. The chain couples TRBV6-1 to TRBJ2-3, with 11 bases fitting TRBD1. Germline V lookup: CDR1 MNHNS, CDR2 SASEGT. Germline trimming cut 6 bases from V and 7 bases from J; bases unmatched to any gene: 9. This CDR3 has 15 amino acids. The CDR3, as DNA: TGTGCCAGCAGCACGCAGGGACAGGGGGGGAATACGCAGTATTTT. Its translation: CASSTQGQGGNTQYF.

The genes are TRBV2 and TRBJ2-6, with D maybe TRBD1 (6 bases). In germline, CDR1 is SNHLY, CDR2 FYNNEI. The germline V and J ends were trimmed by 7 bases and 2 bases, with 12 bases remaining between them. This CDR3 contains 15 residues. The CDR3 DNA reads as TGTGCCAGCAATATCAGGGGCCCTGGGGCCAACGTCCTGACTTTC. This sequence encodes CASNIRGPGANVLTF. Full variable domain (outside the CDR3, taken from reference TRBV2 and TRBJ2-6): EPEVTQTPSHQVTQMGQEVILRCVPISNHLYFYWYRQILGQKVEFLVSFYNNEISEKSEIFDDQFSVERPDGSNFTLKIRSTKLEDSAMYFCASNIRGPGANVLTFGAGSRLTVL.

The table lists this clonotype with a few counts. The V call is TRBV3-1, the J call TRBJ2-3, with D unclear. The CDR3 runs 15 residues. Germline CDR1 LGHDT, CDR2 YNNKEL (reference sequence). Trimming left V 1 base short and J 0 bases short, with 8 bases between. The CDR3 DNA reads TGTGCCAGCAGCCAAGCGTTAGTCAGCACAGATACGCAGTATTTT. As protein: CASSQALVSTDTQYF.

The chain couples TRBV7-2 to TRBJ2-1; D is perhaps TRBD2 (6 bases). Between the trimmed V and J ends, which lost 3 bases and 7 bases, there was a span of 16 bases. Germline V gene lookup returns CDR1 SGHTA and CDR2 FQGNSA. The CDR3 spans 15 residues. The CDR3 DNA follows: TGTGCCAGCAGCTTGATGGGGACGGGAGTGAATGAGCAGTTCTTC. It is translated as CASSLMGTGVNEQFF.

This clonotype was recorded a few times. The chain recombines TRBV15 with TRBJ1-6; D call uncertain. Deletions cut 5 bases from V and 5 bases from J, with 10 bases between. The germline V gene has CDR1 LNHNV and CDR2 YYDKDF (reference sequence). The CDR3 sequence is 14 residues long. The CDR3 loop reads CATSGQINNSPLHF. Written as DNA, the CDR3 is TGTGCCACCAGCGGGCAGATTAATAATTCACCCCTCCACTTT.

This CDR3 is CASSLVGREQETQYF. Here the CDR3 DNA reads TGCGCCAGCAGCTTGGTAGGCAGGGAACAAGAGACCCAGTACTTC. The gene calls are TRBV5-1 and TRBJ2-5; a weak D match, TRBD1 (5 bases). The germline V gene encodes CDR1 SGHRS and CDR2 YFSETQ. Deletions cut 0 bases from V and 2 bases from J, with 11 bases between. The CDR3 is 15 amino acids.

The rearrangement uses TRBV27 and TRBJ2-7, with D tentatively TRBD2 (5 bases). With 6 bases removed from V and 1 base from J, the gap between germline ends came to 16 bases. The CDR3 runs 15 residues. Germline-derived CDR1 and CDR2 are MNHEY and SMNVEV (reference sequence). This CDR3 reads CASSKVGIVSYEQYF. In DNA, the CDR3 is TGTGCCAGCAGCAAGGTCGGGATTGTATCCTACGAGCAGTACTTC.

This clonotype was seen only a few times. The CDR3 here is CASKESNQPQHF. The CDR3 nucleotides read TGTGCCAGCAAGGAAAGCAATCAGCCCCAGCATTTT. V and J are TRBV6-2 or TRBV6-3 and TRBJ1-5; D unresolved. Trimming took off 7 bases at V and 1 base at J, with 5 bases between the two ends. The CDR3 sequence is 12 residues long. The germline V gene encodes CDR1 MNHEY and CDR2 SVGEGT.

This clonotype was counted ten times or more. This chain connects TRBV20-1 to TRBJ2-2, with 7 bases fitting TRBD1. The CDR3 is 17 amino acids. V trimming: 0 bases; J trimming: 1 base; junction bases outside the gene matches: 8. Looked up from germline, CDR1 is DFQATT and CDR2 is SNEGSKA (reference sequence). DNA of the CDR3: TGCAGTGCTAGAGATTTAAAGAGGACAGGGAACACCGGGGAGCTGTTTTTT. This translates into CSARDLKRTGNTGELFF.

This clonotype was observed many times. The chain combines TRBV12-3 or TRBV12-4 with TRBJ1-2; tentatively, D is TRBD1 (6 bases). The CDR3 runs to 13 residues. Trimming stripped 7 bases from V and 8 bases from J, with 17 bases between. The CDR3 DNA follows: TGTGCCAGCACCATACAGGGTGCAAACGGCTACACCTTC. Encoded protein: CASTIQGANGYTF.

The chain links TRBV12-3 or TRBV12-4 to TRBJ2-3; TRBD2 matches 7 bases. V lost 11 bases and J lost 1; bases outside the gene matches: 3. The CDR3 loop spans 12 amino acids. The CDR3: CAGRGGTDTQYF. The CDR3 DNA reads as TGTGCCGGCCGGGGGGGCACAGATACGCAGTATTTT.

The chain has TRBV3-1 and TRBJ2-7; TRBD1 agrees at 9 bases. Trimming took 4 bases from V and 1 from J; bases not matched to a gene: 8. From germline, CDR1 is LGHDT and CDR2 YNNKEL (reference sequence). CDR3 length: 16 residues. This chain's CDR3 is CASSPRGQGRSYEQYF. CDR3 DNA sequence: TGTGCCAGCAGCCCTCGAGGACAGGGGCGATCCTACGAGCAGTACTTC.

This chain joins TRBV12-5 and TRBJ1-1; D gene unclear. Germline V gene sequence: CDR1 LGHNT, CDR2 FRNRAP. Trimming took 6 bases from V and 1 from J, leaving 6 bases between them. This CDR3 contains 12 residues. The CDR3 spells CASGWTNTEAFF. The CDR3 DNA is TGTGCTAGTGGGTGGACGAACACTGAAGCTTTCTTT. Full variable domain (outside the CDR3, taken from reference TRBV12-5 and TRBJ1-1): DARVTQTPRHKVTEMGQEVTMRCQPILGHNTVFWYRQTMMQGLELLAYFRNRAPLDDSGMPKDRFSAEMPDATLATLKIQPSEPRDSAVYFCASGWTNTEAFFGQGTRLTVV.

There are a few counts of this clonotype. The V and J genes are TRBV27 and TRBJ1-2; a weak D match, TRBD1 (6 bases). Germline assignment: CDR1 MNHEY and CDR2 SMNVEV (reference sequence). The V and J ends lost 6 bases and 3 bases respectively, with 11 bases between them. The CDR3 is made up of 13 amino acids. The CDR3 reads CASRGHRDYGYTF. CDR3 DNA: TGTGCCAGCAGGGGACACAGGGACTATGGCTACACCTTC.

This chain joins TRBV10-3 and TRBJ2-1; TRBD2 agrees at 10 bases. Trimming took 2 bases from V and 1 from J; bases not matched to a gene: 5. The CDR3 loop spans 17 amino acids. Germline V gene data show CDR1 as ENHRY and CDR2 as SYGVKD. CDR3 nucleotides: TGTGCCATCAGTGAGAGGGGACTAGCGACATCCTACAATGAGCAGTTCTTC. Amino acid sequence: CAISERGLATSYNEQFF.

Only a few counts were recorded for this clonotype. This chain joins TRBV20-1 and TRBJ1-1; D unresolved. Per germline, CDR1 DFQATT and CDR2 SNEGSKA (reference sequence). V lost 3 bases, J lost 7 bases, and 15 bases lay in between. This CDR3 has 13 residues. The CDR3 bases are TGCAGTGCTAGCCCACCGGGAGCCCGTGAAGCTTTCTTT. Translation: CSASPPGAREAFF.

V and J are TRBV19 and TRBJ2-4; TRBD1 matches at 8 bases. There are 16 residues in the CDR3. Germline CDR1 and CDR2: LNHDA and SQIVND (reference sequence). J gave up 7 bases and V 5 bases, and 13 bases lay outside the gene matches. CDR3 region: CASSGRGRLEENIQYF. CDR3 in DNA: TGTGCCAGTAGTGGCAGGGGGCGATTAGAGGAGAACATTCAGTACTTC.

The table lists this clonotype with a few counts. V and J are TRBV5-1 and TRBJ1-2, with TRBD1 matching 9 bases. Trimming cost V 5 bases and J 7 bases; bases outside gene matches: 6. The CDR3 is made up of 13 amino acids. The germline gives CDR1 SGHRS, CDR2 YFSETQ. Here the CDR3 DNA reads TGCGCCAGCAGGACAGGGGGTCCTGGTGGCTACACCTTC. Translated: CASRTGGPGGYTF.

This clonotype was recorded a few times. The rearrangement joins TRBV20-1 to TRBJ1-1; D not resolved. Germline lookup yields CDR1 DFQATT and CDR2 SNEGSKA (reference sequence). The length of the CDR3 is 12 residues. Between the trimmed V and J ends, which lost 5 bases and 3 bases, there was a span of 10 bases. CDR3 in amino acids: CSASGRYTEAFF. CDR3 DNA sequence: TGCAGTGCTTCCGGAAGGTACACTGAAGCTTTCTTT.

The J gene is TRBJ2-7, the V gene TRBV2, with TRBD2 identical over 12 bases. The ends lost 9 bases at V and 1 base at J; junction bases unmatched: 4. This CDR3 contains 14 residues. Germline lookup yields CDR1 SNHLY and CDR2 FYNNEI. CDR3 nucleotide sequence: TGTGCCAGGGAAGGACTAGCGGGATCCTACGAGCAGTACTTC. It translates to CAREGLAGSYEQYF.

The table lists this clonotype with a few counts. Here the CDR3 DNA reads TGTGCCACCAGTGATGCCAGCGGGAGCGATACGCAGTATTTT. Translated, it gives CATSDASGSDTQYF. The chain carries TRBV24-1 and TRBJ2-3; 8 nucleotides line up with TRBD2. This CDR3 contains 14 residues. Per germline, CDR1 KGHDR and CDR2 SFDVKD. The V and J ends lost 3 bases and 6 bases, in that order; junction bases with no gene match: 4.

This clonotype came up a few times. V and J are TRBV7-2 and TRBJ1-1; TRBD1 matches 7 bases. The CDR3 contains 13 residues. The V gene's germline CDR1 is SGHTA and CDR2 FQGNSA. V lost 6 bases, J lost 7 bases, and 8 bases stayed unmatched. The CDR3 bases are TGTGCCAGCAGACGCGGGACAGTTAATGAAGCTTTCTTT. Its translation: CASRRGTVNEAFF.

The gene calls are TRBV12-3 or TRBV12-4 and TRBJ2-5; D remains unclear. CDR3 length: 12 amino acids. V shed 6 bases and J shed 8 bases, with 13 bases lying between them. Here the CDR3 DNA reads TGTGCCAGCAGGCGTGGACCTGGAACCCAGTACTTC. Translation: CASRRGPGTQYF.

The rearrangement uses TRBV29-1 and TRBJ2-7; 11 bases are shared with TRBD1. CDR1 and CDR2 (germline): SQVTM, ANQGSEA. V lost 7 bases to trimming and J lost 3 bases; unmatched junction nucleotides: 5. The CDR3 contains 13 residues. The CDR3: CSASGTGGYEQYF. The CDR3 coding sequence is TGCAGCGCATCCGGGACAGGGGGCTACGAGCAGTACTTC.

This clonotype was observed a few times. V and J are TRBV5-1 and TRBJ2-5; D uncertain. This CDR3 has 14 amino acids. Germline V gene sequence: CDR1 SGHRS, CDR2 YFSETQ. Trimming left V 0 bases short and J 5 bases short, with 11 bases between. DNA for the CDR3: TGCGCCAGCAGCTTGGGGATATCGAGGGAGACCCAGTACTTC. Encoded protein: CASSLGISRETQYF.

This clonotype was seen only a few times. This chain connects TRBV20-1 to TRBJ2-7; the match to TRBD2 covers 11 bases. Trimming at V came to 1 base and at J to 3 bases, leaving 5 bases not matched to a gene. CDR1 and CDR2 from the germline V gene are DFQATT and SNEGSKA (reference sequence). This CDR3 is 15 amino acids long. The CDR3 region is CSARAGLADNYEQYF. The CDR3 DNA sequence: TGCAGTGCTAGAGCGGGACTAGCGGATAACTACGAGCAGTACTTC.

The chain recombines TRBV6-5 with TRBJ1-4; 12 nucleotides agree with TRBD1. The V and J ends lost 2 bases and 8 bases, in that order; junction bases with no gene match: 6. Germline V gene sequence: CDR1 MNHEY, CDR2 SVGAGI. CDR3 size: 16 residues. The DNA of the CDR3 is TGTGCCAGCAGTTACACCGGGACAGGGGGCCAGGAAAAACTGTTTTTT. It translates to CASSYTGTGGQEKLFF.

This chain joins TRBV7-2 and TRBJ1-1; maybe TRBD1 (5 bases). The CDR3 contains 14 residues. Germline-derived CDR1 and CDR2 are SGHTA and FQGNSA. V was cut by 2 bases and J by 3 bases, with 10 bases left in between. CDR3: CASSLMGRDTEAFF. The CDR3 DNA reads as TGTGCCAGCAGCTTAATGGGGCGGGACACTGAAGCTTTCTTT. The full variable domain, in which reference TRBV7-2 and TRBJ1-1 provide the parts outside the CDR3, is GAGVSQSPSNKVTEKGKDVELRCDPISGHTALYWYRQSLGQGLEFLIYFQGNSAPDKSGLPSDRFSAERTGGSVSTLTIQRTQQEDSAVYLCASSLMGRDTEAFFGQGTRLTVV.